These T cell receptor beta chains were read from a single sample in a study of T cell responses to AZD1222 COVID-19 vaccine. The assay was immunoSEQ multiplex PCR, and TCRdb's table has in-frame clones only and misses some. The sample consists of 130,000 or so clones, roughly 93% of them appearing once. This specimen consisted of peripheral blood, obtained on day 0 of AZD1222 vaccination. Receptors were obtained from an adult in good health. CDR3s include the opening cysteine and the closing phenylalanine or tryptophan. Each record gives: J gene, clone size, V gene, D gene, CDR3 DNA, CDR3 protein. A D gene is named only where the DNA matches it firmly. Not every row has a clone size; where given, it reads once, few, many or a size class.

>TRBJ2-5|NA|TRBV19|NA
TGTGCCAGTAGTATAAGCTCGGCTACTCAAGAGACCCAGTACTTC
CASSISSATQETQYF
>TRBJ1-2|NA|TRBV3-1/TRBV3-2|TRBD1
TGTGCCAGCAGCCGGGACAGGGGTGCTTTGAATTATGGCTACACCTTC
CASSRDRGALNYGYTF
>TRBJ1-6|NA|TRBV3-1/TRBV3-2|TRBD1
TGTGCCAGCAGCCATGCTGACAGGGTTAATTCACCCCTCCACTTT
CASSHADRVNSPLHF
>TRBJ1-5|NA|TRBV2|TRBD1
TGTGCCAGCAGTGGGGGGACAGTTAGCAATCAGCCCCAGCATTTT
CASSGGTVSNQPQHF
>TRBJ2-2|NA|TRBV5-1|NA
TGCGCCAGCACCACCGTCGTTCAGGGTTTCACCGGGGAGCTGTTTTTT
CASTTVVQGFTGELFF
>TRBJ1-2|NA|TRBV5-5|TRBD1
TGTGCCAGCAGCTTAGGGACAGCCTATGGCTACACCTTC
CASSLGTAYGYTF
>TRBJ1-2|once|TRBV11-2|NA
TGTGCCAGCAGCATATCGCTGGAGACCCAGGGCTACACCTTC
CASSISLETQGYTF
>TRBJ1-2|NA|TRBV5-1|TRBD1
TGCGCCAGCAGCTTAGGACAGGGAACCGCTAACTATGGCTACACCTTC
CASSLGQGTANYGYTF
>TRBJ1-5|NA|TRBV5-6|NA
TGTGCCAGCAGCTTATGGATCAATCAGCCCCAGCATTTT
CASSLWINQPQHF
>TRBJ1-1|NA|TRBV30|NA
TGTGCCTGGAGTTTGGCAGGGGTTTTGGGAGCTTTCTTT
CAWSLAGVLGAFF
>TRBJ2-7|NA|TRBV5-6|TRBD1
TGTGCCAGCATCAGACAGGGAACCTACGAGCAGTACTTC
CASIRQGTYEQYF
>TRBJ2-7|NA|TRBV14|NA
TGTGCCAGCAGCCAAAGGTCCCTCCGTAAATTCTACGAGCAGTACTTC
CASSQRSLRKFYEQYF
>TRBJ2-7|NA|TRBV27|NA
TGTGCCAGCGGCGACAGTAGGCAGTACTTC
CASGDSRQYF
>TRBJ2-3|once|TRBV15|TRBD2
TGTGCCACCAGCAGAGGCCCTAGCGGGGGCGAGGGCTACACAGATACGCAGTATTTT
CATSRGPSGGEGYTDTQYF
>TRBJ1-1|NA|TRBV4-1|NA
TGCGCCAGCAGCCAAGGAGACAGGGAAGCTTTCTTT
CASSQGDREAFF
>TRBJ2-1|NA|TRBV7-8|TRBD2
TGTGCCAGCAGCCCGATCGGAGCGGGAGGGAACAATGAGCAGTTCTTC
CASSPIGAGGNNEQFF
>TRBJ1-5|NA|TRBV28|TRBD1
TGTGCCAGCAGTCCGCGACAGGGAGATCAGCCCCAGCATTTT
CASSPRQGDQPQHF
>TRBJ1-4|NA|TRBV4-1|TRBD1
TGCGCCAGCAGCCAAGAGATCGGTAGGACAGGGAGCGAAAAACTGTTTTTT
CASSQEIGRTGSEKLFF
>TRBJ1-4|NA|TRBV2|NA
TGTGCCAGCAGCTCCAGGGGAGGTGAAAAACTGTTTTTT
CASSSRGGEKLFF
>TRBJ2-7|NA|TRBV5-1|NA
TGCGCCAGCAGCTTCCTAGGGGGGGACGAGCAGTACTTC
CASSFLGGDEQYF
>TRBJ2-1|NA|TRBV24-1|NA
TGTGCCACCAGTGTTAGGACAGATCCCTACAATGAGCAGTTCTTC
CATSVRTDPYNEQFF
>TRBJ2-1|NA|TRBV7-9|TRBD2
TGTGCCAGCAGCTCCACTAGCGGGATAAGGGCTGAGCAGTTCTTC
CASSSTSGIRAEQFF
>TRBJ1-1|NA|TRBV19|TRBD1
TGTGCCAGTAGTCCGCGGACAGGGGGACGGAACACTGAAGCTTTCTTT
CASSPRTGGRNTEAFF
>TRBJ1-5|NA|TRBV28|NA
TGTGCCAGCAGTTTTGCCTCTCGGGGAGCCCAGCATTTT
CASSFASRGAQHF
>TRBJ1-4|NA|TRBV30|TRBD1
TGTGCCTGGAGTGGGACAGGTCTCGGAAAACTGTTTTTT
CAWSGTGLGKLFF
>TRBJ1-2|NA|TRBV5-1|NA
TGCGCCAGCAGCTTGGCAGGGAATGGCTACACCTTC
CASSLAGNGYTF
>TRBJ2-3|NA|TRBV9|NA
TGTGCCAGCAGCGACGACCCCTCTGGGGGGGCCCCAGATACGCAGTATTTT
CASSDDPSGGAPDTQYF
>TRBJ1-4|NA|TRBV6-4|NA
TGTGCCAGCAGTGCCCAGGTGGATGAAAAACTGTTTTTT
CASSAQVDEKLFF
>TRBJ2-5|NA|TRBV12-5|TRBD2
TGTGCTAGTGCGCGGGGGGCCCGATTCCAAGAGACCCAGTACTTC
CASARGARFQETQYF
>TRBJ1-3|NA|TRBV30|NA
TGTGCCTGGATTTATTCGGGGGGGGGCCCCATATATTTT
CAWIYSGGGPIYF
>TRBJ1-2|NA|TRBV6-1|NA
TGTGCCAGCAGTGAAGCCGGACGGAGGCACTATGGCTACACCTTC
CASSEAGRRHYGYTF
>TRBJ2-1|NA|TRBV2|TRBD2
TGTGCCAGCAGTGGGACTAGCGAGTACAATGAGCAGTTCTTC
CASSGTSEYNEQFF
>TRBJ2-5|once|TRBV7-9|NA
TGTGCCAGCAGCTTATGGGAGACCCAGTACTTC
CASSLWETQYF
>TRBJ2-1|NA|TRBV28|NA
TGTGCCAGCACCTTGGGTAATGAGCAGTTCTTC
CASTLGNEQFF
>TRBJ2-7|NA|TRBV7-3|TRBD2
TGTGCCAGCAGCCCGAAGAGCGGGATCTACGAGCAGTACTTC
CASSPKSGIYEQYF
>TRBJ2-3|NA|TRBV19|NA
TGTGCCAGTGGGGCAGCGCAGTATTTT
CASGAAQYF
>TRBJ2-1|NA|TRBV28|TRBD2
TGTGCCAGCAGCCCAGCCGGGACTAGCGGCAATGAGCAGTTCTTC
CASSPAGTSGNEQFF
>TRBJ2-2|NA|TRBV29-1|NA
TGCAGCTTCACCCTTGACGTGAACACCGGGGAGCTGTTTTTT
CSFTLDVNTGELFF
>TRBJ1-1|NA|TRBV6-4|NA
TGTGCCAGCAAGGGGTCGGGCACTGAAGCTTTCTTT
CASKGSGTEAFF
>TRBJ2-7|NA|TRBV19|TRBD2
TGTGCCAGTAAGAGGCGGGGGGAAGTGGACGAGCAGTACTTC
CASKRRGEVDEQYF
>TRBJ2-1|NA|TRBV29-1|NA
TGCAGCGTTGGGTCCCGGAATGAGCAGTTCTTC
CSVGSRNEQFF
>TRBJ1-1|NA|TRBV18|NA
TGTGCCAGCTCACCCGAGGTCGGATTTGAAGCTTTCTTT
CASSPEVGFEAFF
>TRBJ1-2|NA|TRBV5-1|TRBD1
TGCGCCAGCAGCTTGGGACAGGGGGAAATAGGCTACACCTTC
CASSLGQGEIGYTF
>TRBJ1-2|few|TRBV13|NA
TGTGCCAGCAGCTCTATCAAGGCGGGACTCGCTAACTATGGCTACACCTTC
CASSSIKAGLANYGYTF
>TRBJ1-2|NA|TRBV5-8|NA
TGTGCCAGCAGCTTCCCGGCCAGGGCGGGGGATGGCTACACCTTC
CASSFPARAGDGYTF
>TRBJ2-7|NA|TRBV4-1|TRBD2
TGCGCCAGCAGCCAAGAGACTAGCGGGAGGACCGAGCAGTACTTC
CASSQETSGRTEQYF